This entry concerns a single T cell receptor (beta chain). Its specificity is unknown. The germline CDR1 and CDR2 sequences are MNHEY and SVGAGI. This CDR3 is built from 14 residues. V dropped 4 bases and J dropped 7 bases, with 14 bases sitting between them. The PCR ran on 60 Vbeta and 13 Jbeta primers. Repertoires were generated with immunoSEQ multiplex PCR, while TCRdb's copy carries only in-frame clones and drops some. The profile shows roughly 68,000 clones, around 74% of them singletons. These data come from a study of cytomegalovirus exposure and HLA in healthy donors. General study results and limits: Differences between HLA loci emerged in a later analysis of TCR association rates, with DRB1 most and HLA-C fewest. A later analysis showed HLA-associated TCR beta chains outstripping equally common others in clonal expansion. Prior analysis indicated that the majority of TCR beta V segments exhibited productivity approximately 90% or approximately 30% of the time. It was about 180 TCR beta chains that were listed as cytomegalovirus-associated.

The sample comprised PBMCs. The receptor was isolated from a male donor in good health and CMV-seropositive. This sequence joins TRBV6-5 and TRBJ1-5, with D unresolved. The CDR3 is CASSLSGLVQPQHF. Written as DNA, the CDR3 is TGTGCCAGCAGTTTATCGGGGTTAGTGCAGCCCCAGCATTTT.